Shown below are 10 T cell receptor beta chains from a single sample sequenced in a study of Graves' ophthalmopathy and Graves' hyperthyroidism. The TCR beta CDR3 regions underwent amplification from RNA transcripts. The authors performed first-round RT-PCR with HTBI primers and then a second-round multiplex PCR. Via MiXCR, TCRdb re-called the multiplex PCR reads, giving one row per CDR3 protein. Of 200,000 to 250,000 distinct CDR3 sequences listed, around a fifth are singletons. Sequenced input: peripheral blood. Receptors originate from a woman aged 45-60 years with Graves' ophthalmopathy.

This clonotype was recorded at least ten times. The genes are TRBV7-9 and TRBJ2-5, with D perhaps assigned TRBD1 or TRBD2 (6 bases each). V lost 5 bases and J lost 5, with 18 bases in between. This CDR3 is built from 15 residues. The V gene's germline CDR1 is SEHNR and CDR2 FQNEAQ (reference sequence). The CDR3 is CASSPGGEGMETQYF. As DNA, the CDR3 is TGTGCCAGCAGCCCCGGGGGCGAGGGCATGGAGACCCAGTACTTC.

There are a few counts of this clonotype. V gene TRBV27 combines with J gene TRBJ1-1; D possibly corresponds to TRBD1 (5 bases). Trimming took off 3 bases at V and 8 bases at J, with 10 bases between the two ends. Germline V gene data show CDR1 as MNHEY and CDR2 as SMNVEV (reference sequence). The CDR3 extends over 12 amino acids. The CDR3 DNA is TGTGCCAGCAGTTTTTTGGGGGGAGAAGCTTTCTTT. Protein product: CASSFLGGEAFF.

Notes on this clonotype: A read error may explain this, as a much larger clone is one base away. CDR3 amino acids: CASGLTDAQYF. DNA for the CDR3: TGTGCCAGCGGACTCACAGATGCGCAGTATTTT. The chain combines TRBV6-2 or TRBV6-3 with TRBJ2-3, with D perhaps TRBD2 (5 bases). The germline gives CDR1 MNHEY, CDR2 SVGEGT. This CDR3 contains 11 residues.

This clonotype was seen repeatedly, ten times or more. V gene TRBV6-1 combines with J gene TRBJ1-1; 8 nucleotides match TRBD1. The CDR3 length is 14 residues. Per the germline V gene, CDR1 is MNHNS and CDR2 is SASEGT. V was clipped by 7 bases and J by 1 base; unmatched bases: 5. The CDR3 DNA sequence: TGTGCCAGCACCTCACAGGGGGGGAACACTGAAGCTTTCTTT. Translated: CASTSQGGNTEAFF.

This clonotype was seen ten or more times. The rearrangement joins TRBV19 to TRBJ2-7; weak D call: TRBD2 (5 bases). Trimming took 1 base from V and 3 from J, leaving 10 bases between them. Germline V gene data show CDR1 as LNHDA and CDR2 as SQIVND (reference sequence). The CDR3 totals 14 residues. CDR3 residues: CASSIGVGSYEQYF. CDR3 bases: TGTGCCAGTAGTATAGGTGTGGGGAGCTACGAGCAGTACTTC.

This clonotype was found many times. A much bigger clone sits one base away, suggesting this may be a read error. Without the conserved terminal phenylalanine or tryptophan, this CDR3 likely stems from a read error. The rearrangement links TRBV7-8 to TRBJ1-2; tentative D call: TRBD1 (6 bases). Trimming cost V 0 bases and J 4 bases, with 18 bases left between them. Germline V gene data show CDR1 as SGHVS and CDR2 as FQNEAQ. The CDR3 spans 17 residues. The CDR3 region is CASSLAAGVGGPYGYTL. CDR3 bases: TGTGCCAGCAGCTTAGCGGCAGGGGTGGGGGGCCCCTATGGCTACACCCTC.

This clonotype was counted at least ten times. V gene TRBV30 combines with J gene TRBJ1-2; possibly TRBD1 for D (6 bases). The CDR3 length is 15 residues. Trimming stripped 7 bases from V and 0 bases from J, with 18 bases between. Germline CDR1 is GTSNPN and CDR2 is SVGIG (reference sequence). CDR3 residues: CASDGGRLANYGYTF. The CDR3 bases are TGTGCCTCCGACGGGGGGCGGCTCGCTAACTATGGCTACACCTTC. The full variable domain, rest sourced from reference TRBV30 and TRBJ1-2, is SQTIHQWPATLVQPVGSPLSLECTVEGTSNPNLYWYRQAAGRGLQLLFYSVGIGQISSEVPQNLSASRPQDRQFILSSKKLLLSDSGFYLCASDGGRLANYGYTFGSGTRLTVV.

This clonotype was seen a handful of times. The chain employs TRBV5-6 and TRBJ1-3, with TRBD1 as a possible D gene (5 bases). The CDR3 contains 15 residues. The germline V gene has CDR1 SGHDT and CDR2 YYEEEE. V dropped 4 bases and J dropped 2 bases, with 13 bases sitting between them. CDR3 DNA: TGTGCCAGCAGCCAAGACAGTTACACTGGAAACACCATATATTTT. Translating it yields CASSQDSYTGNTIYF.

This rearrangement joins TRBV12-3 or TRBV12-4 to TRBJ2-7; 10 nucleotides match TRBD2. This CDR3 spans 13 amino acids. With V trimmed by 4 bases and J by 9 bases, 6 bases remained unmatched. The CDR3 here is CASSSLAGVAQYF. CDR3 DNA sequence: TGTGCCAGCAGTTCTCTAGCGGGAGTAGCGCAGTACTTC.

This clonotype was seen a handful of times. V and J are TRBV20-1 and TRBJ1-5; tentatively, D is TRBD1 (5 bases). Per the germline V gene, CDR1 is DFQATT and CDR2 is SNEGSKA (reference sequence). The CDR3 sequence is 16 residues long. V lost 0 bases to trimming and J lost 1 base, with 13 bases between them. The CDR3 DNA reads TGCAGTGCTAGAGATCAGGGACCTGTGAGCAATCAGCCCCAGCATTTT. It specifies CSARDQGPVSNQPQHF.